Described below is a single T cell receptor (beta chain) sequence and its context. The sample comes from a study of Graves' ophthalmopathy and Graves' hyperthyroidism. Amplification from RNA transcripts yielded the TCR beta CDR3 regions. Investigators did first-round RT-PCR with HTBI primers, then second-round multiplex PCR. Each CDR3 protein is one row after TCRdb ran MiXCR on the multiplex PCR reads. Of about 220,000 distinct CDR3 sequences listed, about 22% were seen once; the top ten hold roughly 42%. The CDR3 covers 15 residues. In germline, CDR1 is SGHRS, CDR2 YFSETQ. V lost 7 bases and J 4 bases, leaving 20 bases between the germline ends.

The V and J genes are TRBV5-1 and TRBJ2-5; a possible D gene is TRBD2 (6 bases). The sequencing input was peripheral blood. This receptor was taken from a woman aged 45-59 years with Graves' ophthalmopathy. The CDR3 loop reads CASVGSGVWGETQYF. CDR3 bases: TGCGCCAGCGTCGGCTCGGGGGTTTGGGGAGAGACCCAGTACTTC.